A single sample is the source of the 26 T cell receptor beta chains below, sequenced in a study of T cells in localized non-small cell lung cancer. Here immunoSEQ multiplex PCR was the method, and the copy in TCRdb shows in-frame clones only, minus some. Of fewer than 35,000 clones detected, less than 90% appear once; the ten largest clones hold around 2.9%. Sequenced here: peripheral blood, sampled before any cancer treatment. Receptor source: a female donor older than 55 with stage I lung adenocarcinoma.

The chain couples TRBV23-1 to TRBJ1-6; 9 bases line up with TRBD1. TRBV23-1 is recorded as an ORF, its role being uncertain. The CDR3 has 16 amino acids. Losses at the gene ends were 2 bases for V and 8 bases for J; bases not matched to a gene: 7. CDR3: CASSQPRDREHSPLHF. Written as DNA, the CDR3 is TGCGCCAGCAGTCAACCCCGGGACAGGGAGCATTCACCCCTCCACTTT.

The chain employs TRBV19 and TRBJ1-1; no firm D call. V lost 1 base and J lost 3, with 6 bases in between. Germline V CDR1 and CDR2: LNHDA, SQIVND (reference sequence). The CDR3 contains 13 residues. The CDR3 region is CASSIVMDTEAFF. CDR3 nucleotide sequence: TGTGCCAGTAGTATAGTCATGGACACTGAAGCTTTCTTT.

The chain has TRBV28 and TRBJ1-1; 9 bases align to TRBD1. Per germline, CDR1 MDHEN and CDR2 SYDVKM. Trimming cost V 4 bases and J 0 bases; bases outside gene matches: 6. The length of the CDR3 is 16 residues. The CDR3 DNA is TGTGCCAGCAGTTCCCTGGGGACAGGGATGAACACTGAAGCTTTCTTT. Protein sequence: CASSSLGTGMNTEAFF.

This chain links TRBV19 with TRBJ2-3; TRBD1 matches 7 bases. Per germline, CDR1 LNHDA and CDR2 SQIVND (reference sequence). This CDR3 comprises 14 residues. After removal of 8 bases from V and 2 bases from J, the junction contained 7 bases not matched to a gene. The CDR3 spells CASHSGGLTDTQYF. Written as DNA, the CDR3 is TGTGCCAGTCACTCAGGGGGTCTCACAGATACGCAGTATTTT.

The rearrangement links TRBV5-1 to TRBJ2-2; tentative D call: TRBD2 (5 bases). Germline CDR1 and CDR2: SGHRS and YFSETQ. This CDR3 comprises 16 residues. Trimming shortened V by 3 bases and J by 8 bases, and 20 bases separated the two germline ends. In DNA, the CDR3 is TGCGCCAGCAGCTGGACTTCCGGGGAGCTAGGAGGGGAGCTGTTTTTT. Translated, it gives CASSWTSGELGGELFF. Drawing the rest from reference TRBV5-1 and TRBJ2-2, the complete variable domain is KAGVTQTPRYLIKTRGQQVTLSCSPISGHRSVSWYQQTPGQGLQFLFEYFSETQRNKGNFPGRFSGRQFSNSRSEMNVSTLELGDSALYLCASSWTSGELGGELFFGEGSRLTVL.

The chain uses TRBV7-2 and TRBJ2-1, with 8 bases aligning to TRBD2. The germline V gene encodes CDR1 SGHTA and CDR2 FQGNSA. The CDR3 has 14 residues. V trimming: 3 bases; J trimming: 10 bases; junction bases outside the gene matches: 8. CDR3 region: CASSFGTRSVEQFF. Written as DNA, the CDR3 is TGTGCCAGCAGCTTCGGGACTAGATCGGTAGAGCAGTTCTTC.

The V gene is TRBV5-6, the J gene TRBJ2-1, with 11 bases aligning to TRBD2. V shed 4 bases and J 10 bases; nucleotides not matched to a gene: 10. The CDR3 is made up of 15 amino acids. Germline assignment: CDR1 SGHDT and CDR2 YYEEEE. The CDR3 spells CASSLRTSGLGEQFF. The CDR3 nucleotides read TGTGCCAGCAGCCTCAGGACTAGCGGGTTGGGCGAGCAGTTCTTC.

This sequence joins TRBV5-1 and TRBJ2-2; TRBD1 matches 7 bases. Germline CDR1 and CDR2: SGHRS and YFSETQ. J was trimmed by 6 bases and V by 1 base; bases with no gene match: 0. CDR3 length equals 13 residues. The CDR3: CASSLQGAGELFF. Written as DNA, the CDR3 is TGCGCCAGCAGCTTGCAGGGGGCCGGGGAGCTGTTTTTT. The full variable domain, with the rest looked up from reference TRBV5-1 and TRBJ2-2, is KAGVTQTPRYLIKTRGQQVTLSCSPISGHRSVSWYQQTPGQGLQFLFEYFSETQRNKGNFPGRFSGRQFSNSRSEMNVSTLELGDSALYLCASSLQGAGELFFGEGSRLTVL.

The chain employs TRBV28 and TRBJ2-7; tentatively, D is TRBD1 or TRBD2 (5 bases each). CDR1 and CDR2 from the germline V gene are MDHEN and SYDVKM. Between the trimmed V and J ends, which lost 4 bases and 1 base, there was a span of 17 bases. This CDR3 contains 16 residues. CDR3 nucleotides: TGTGCCAGCAGTTCCCCGGGGACGGTGGGTTCCTACGAGCAGTACTTC. It is translated as CASSSPGTVGSYEQYF.

This sequence joins TRBV7-9 and TRBJ1-2; TRBD1 matches 8 bases. Losses at the gene ends were 5 bases for V and 0 bases for J; bases not matched to a gene: 5. Germline CDR1 reads SEHNR; CDR2 reads FQNEAQ (reference sequence). The CDR3 extends over 15 amino acids. The CDR3 coding sequence is TGTGCCAGCAGCAGATCAGGGGGCCCTAACTATGGCTACACCTTC. Translating gives CASSRSGGPNYGYTF.

This clone was seen a single time. The CDR3 here is CASSYSEDTEAFF. Here the CDR3 DNA reads TGTGCCAGCAGTTACTCTGAGGACACTGAAGCTTTCTTT. The chain is built from TRBV6-5 and TRBJ1-1; D ambiguous. CDR3 length equals 13 residues. Trimming cost V 0 bases and J 3 bases, with 5 bases left between them. Germline assignment: CDR1 MNHEY and CDR2 SVGAGI.

V and J are TRBV7-8 and TRBJ2-5; D is tentatively TRBD1 or TRBD2 (5 bases each). CDR3 length: 14 amino acids. V lost 5 bases and J lost 2, with 12 bases in between. Germline CDR1 and CDR2: SGHVS and FQNEAQ. In nucleotides, the CDR3 is TGTGCCAGCAGCCTACAGGACTTTCAAGAGACCCAGTACTTC. Its protein product is CASSLQDFQETQYF.

The V gene is TRBV19, the J gene TRBJ2-1; D not resolved. CDR3 size: 13 residues. Germline values: CDR1 LNHDA, CDR2 SQIVND (reference sequence). V dropped 10 bases and J dropped 6 bases, with 16 bases sitting between them. The CDR3 nucleotides are TGTGCCAACCTAGGTCGTATGGCCAATGAGCAGTTCTTC. This encodes CANLGRMANEQFF.

The chain couples TRBV7-9 to TRBJ1-2; 10 bases map to TRBD1. This CDR3 has 13 residues. Per the germline V gene, CDR1 is SEHNR and CDR2 is FQNEAQ (reference sequence). V was pared by 5 bases and J by 6 bases, with 3 bases of the junction left unmatched. The CDR3 reads CASSMTGGHGYTF. The CDR3 nucleotides read TGTGCCAGCAGCATGACAGGGGGCCATGGCTACACCTTC.

This chain links TRBV11-2 with TRBJ2-5; no definite D call. This CDR3 is 13 amino acids long. Germline V gives CDR1 SGHAT, CDR2 FQNNGV. V gave up 1 base and J gave up 2 bases, with 5 bases separating them. The chain's CDR3 is CASSLAIQETQYF. The CDR3 DNA sequence: TGTGCCAGCAGCTTAGCAATTCAAGAGACCCAGTACTTC.

The chain uses TRBV28 and TRBJ2-7; tentatively, D is TRBD1 or TRBD2 (6 bases each). Per germline, CDR1 MDHEN and CDR2 SYDVKM. Deletions cut 5 bases from V and 6 bases from J, with 20 bases between. The CDR3 is made up of 15 amino acids. CDR3 nucleotide sequence: TGTGCCAGCAGTCCCGGGGGCAGGGTTGAAACCGAGCAGTACTTC. Amino acid sequence: CASSPGGRVETEQYF. The full variable domain, completed using reference TRBV28 and TRBJ2-7, is DVKVTQSSRYLVKRTGEKVFLECVQDMDHENMFWYRQDPGLGLRLIYFSYDVKMKEKGDIPEGYSVSREKKERFSLILESASTNQTSMYLCASSPGGRVETEQYFGPGTRLTVT.

The rearrangement joins TRBV6-5 to TRBJ2-2; unclear D gene. Trimming removed 3 bases from V and 0 bases from J, with 8 bases in between. The germline CDR1 and CDR2 sequences are MNHEY and SVGAGI. The CDR3 spans 15 residues. The CDR3 is CASSYSVSNTGELFF. The CDR3 coding sequence is TGTGCCAGCAGTTATTCAGTATCGAACACCGGGGAGCTGTTTTTT.

This sequence joins TRBV11-2 and TRBJ2-5, with D unclear. The germline V gene has CDR1 SGHAT and CDR2 FQNNGV. CDR3 length equals 14 residues. V was shortened by 0 bases and J by 3 bases, with 8 bases between the two germline ends. As DNA, the CDR3 is TGTGCCAGCAGCTTAGATCGGTGGGAAGAGACCCAGTACTTC. The encoded protein is CASSLDRWEETQYF.

This rearrangement joins TRBV19 to TRBJ1-3, with D uncertain. V lost 7 bases to trimming and J lost 0 bases, with 10 bases between them. This CDR3 comprises 14 residues. Germline V gene data show CDR1 as LNHDA and CDR2 as SQIVND (reference sequence). The CDR3: CASNHANSGNTIYF. The CDR3 DNA follows: TGTGCCAGTAACCACGCCAACTCTGGAAACACCATATATTTT.

The rearrangement links TRBV5-1 to TRBJ2-5; 8 bases fit TRBD1. The CDR3 extends over 13 amino acids. Trimming took 5 bases from V and 1 from J; bases not matched to a gene: 1. Germline CDR1 and CDR2: SGHRS and YFSETQ. The CDR3 is CASRDRGQETQYF. CDR3 DNA sequence: TGCGCCAGCAGAGACAGGGGCCAAGAGACCCAGTACTTC.

The chain uses TRBV19 and TRBJ1-1, with 7 nucleotides matching TRBD1. In germline, CDR1 is LNHDA, CDR2 SQIVND (reference sequence). The CDR3 consists of 17 residues. The V gene end was trimmed by 5 bases and the J gene end by 1 base; junction bases not matched to a gene: 13. This CDR3 reads CASSPRDAGGWNTEAFF. CDR3 nucleotides: TGTGCCAGTAGTCCACGAGACGCAGGGGGATGGAACACTGAAGCTTTCTTT.

This CDR3 reads CASSFYPYGYTF. The CDR3 nucleotides read TGTGCCAGCAGCTTTTACCCGTATGGCTACACCTTC. The chain couples TRBV7-2 to TRBJ1-2; D call uncertain. The CDR3 covers 12 residues. Trimming stripped 3 bases from V and 5 bases from J, with 7 bases between. Germline V gene data show CDR1 as SGHTA and CDR2 as FQGNSA.

Turning to this clone: In the same sample, other DNA sequences code for this CDR3. The J gene is TRBJ2-7, the V gene TRBV10-3; 14 bases match TRBD2. Germline lookup yields CDR1 ENHRY and CDR2 SYGVKD. Trimming cost V 6 bases and J 3 bases; bases outside gene matches: 1. The CDR3 has 14 amino acids. The CDR3 here is CAIRGTSGSYEQYF. Written as DNA, the CDR3 is TGTGCCATCAGGGGGACTAGCGGGAGCTACGAGCAGTACTTC.

The V and J genes are TRBV28 and TRBJ2-3; D may correspond to TRBD1 or TRBD2 (6 bases each). CDR3 length: 16 residues. Germline assignment: CDR1 MDHEN and CDR2 SYDVKM. The germline V and J ends were trimmed by 6 bases and 1 base, with 17 bases remaining between them. CDR3 region: CASSLPGAIRTDTQYF. The DNA for the CDR3 is TGTGCCAGCAGCCTTCCGGGGGCGATCCGCACAGATACGCAGTATTTT.

This chain connects TRBV5-1 to TRBJ1-2, with D maybe TRBD1 (5 bases). The CDR3 covers 14 residues. The V gene's germline CDR1 is SGHRS and CDR2 YFSETQ. V was shortened by 4 bases and J by 3 bases, with 13 bases between the two germline ends. As DNA, the CDR3 is TGCGCCAGCAGCCTAGACGGGGGTGACTATGGCTACACCTTC. Its protein product is CASSLDGGDYGYTF.

The chain has TRBV11-1 and TRBJ1-5; D call uncertain. This CDR3 comprises 13 residues. The germline V gene encodes CDR1 SGHAT and CDR2 FQDESV (reference sequence). V lost 5 bases and J lost 4, with 9 bases in between. As DNA, the CDR3 is TGTGCCAGCAGCCGCGGAGTGAATCAGCCCCAGCATTTT. Translating gives CASSRGVNQPQHF. The full variable domain, completed using reference TRBV11-1 and TRBJ1-5, is EAEVAQSPRYKITEKSQAVAFWCDPISGHATLYWYRQILGQGPELLVQFQDESVVDDSQLPKDRFSAERLKGVDSTLKIQPAELGDSAMYLCASSRGVNQPQHFGDGTRLSIL.